Presented here are 10 T cell receptor beta chains from one specimen sequenced in a study of shared clonotypes between healthy human individuals (dated by TCRdb to 2018 to 2020). Library generation was performed with the immunoSEQ multiplex PCR assay. TCRdb stores this immuneACCESS table with in-frame sequences only. Part of the clones is absent; in the studies checked, under half of the shortfall reflects unresolved V genes, and no reason is known for the rest. The sample yields approximately 500,000 clones; around four fifths were counted once. About 11% of the sample is in the top ten clones. The specimen was PBMCs. The receptors here all came from a woman aged 40 to 50 in good health. Some clones in this sample may be carry-over from other donors' samples.

The rearrangement uses TRBV13 and TRBJ2-5; 7 bases agree with TRBD2. Germline V gives CDR1 PRHDT, CDR2 FYEKMQ (reference sequence). The CDR3 covers 16 residues. J was trimmed by 4 bases and V by 4 bases; bases with no gene match: 12. The CDR3 bases are TGTGCCAGCAGCTCCACCGGGACCCCGGGGGGAGAGACCCAGTACTTC. This encodes CASSSTGTPGGETQYF.

This clone was recorded many times. The chain carries TRBV21-1 and TRBJ1-1. TRBV21-1 is labeled a pseudogene. The CDR3 contains 11 residues. CDR3 residues: CASSLPTEAFF. For the CDR3, the DNA is TGTGCCAGCAGCCTACCCACTGAAGCTTTCTTT.

This clone has just one count. V and J are TRBV28 and TRBJ1-1, with 7 bases that match TRBD1. The CDR3 has 10 amino acids. Trimming at V came to 6 bases and at J to 8 bases, leaving 0 bases not matched to a gene. Germline-derived CDR1 and CDR2 are MDHEN and SYDVKM. The CDR3 sequence is CASRQGEAFF. The CDR3 nucleotides read TGTGCCAGCAGACAGGGGGAAGCTTTCTTT.

About this clone: A far larger clone is a single base away, which makes a read error likely. The chain joins TRBV18 to TRBJ1-1, with TRBD1 matching 7 bases. Trimming removed 0 bases from V and 4 bases from J; junction bases left unmatched: 5. Germline assignment: CDR1 KGHSH and CDR2 LQKENI. The CDR3 contains 15 residues. In DNA form, the CDR3 reads TGTGCCAGCTCACCACCGGGGGGACAGAGCACTGAAGCTTTCTTT. It is translated as CASSPPGGQSTEAFF.

This clone was found many times. This chain links TRBV2 with TRBJ2-3, with 9 bases that match TRBD2. CDR3 length: 15 residues. The germline gives CDR1 SNHLY, CDR2 FYNNEI. V was pared by 3 bases and J by 3 bases, with 4 bases of the junction left unmatched. CDR3: CASSDRTSVTDTQYF. Here the CDR3 DNA reads TGTGCCAGCAGTGATAGGACTAGCGTAACAGATACGCAGTATTTT.

The chain is built from TRBV9 and TRBJ1-1; no clear D. CDR1 is SGDLS, CDR2 YYNGEE, per germline. V was shortened by 3 bases and J by 0 bases, with 9 bases between the two germline ends. There are 14 residues in the CDR3. The DNA of the CDR3 is TGTGCCAGCAGCGCCCGAGGGTTGAACACTGAAGCTTTCTTT. Protein product: CASSARGLNTEAFF.

To note about this clone: The junction and the germline gene differ at one end; a read error may be behind it. The sample has other DNA sequences that encode this CDR3 too. This chain joins TRBV30 and TRBJ2-2; D unresolved. The CDR3 loop spans 11 amino acids. Germline V gives CDR1 GTSNPN, CDR2 SVGIG (reference sequence). DNA of the CDR3: TGCGCCTGGATTAAGAGCGGGGAGCTGTTTTTT. Translation: CAWIKSGELFF.

The chain joins TRBV7-8 to TRBJ2-5; the match to TRBD1 covers 8 bases. Germline V gene sequence: CDR1 SGHVS, CDR2 FQNEAQ. The CDR3 is 14 amino acids. With V trimmed by 5 bases and J by 5 bases, 7 bases remained unmatched. CDR3 DNA sequence: TGTGCCAGCAGCCAAGACAGGGGACGGGAGACCCAGTACTTC. Amino acid sequence: CASSQDRGRETQYF.

A few counts support this clone. The chain combines TRBV4-1 with TRBJ2-3; 9 nucleotides align to TRBD2. The CDR3 loop spans 15 amino acids. After removal of 4 bases from V and 4 bases from J, the junction contained 6 bases not matched to a gene. CDR1 is MGHRA and CDR2 is YSYEKL in the germline V gene. The CDR3 protein is CASSRREGLADTQYF. The CDR3 coding sequence is TGCGCCAGCAGCCGGCGGGAGGGCCTCGCAGATACGCAGTATTTT.

The V gene is TRBV30, the J gene TRBJ2-3, with D uncertain. CDR1 is GTSNPN and CDR2 is SVGIG in the germline V gene (reference sequence). The CDR3 is 13 residues long. This CDR3 is CAHNPGGTDTQYF. In DNA, the CDR3 is TGTGCTCACAACCCAGGAGGCACAGATACGCAGTATTTT.